The 29 T cell receptor beta chains presented below share a single source sample, sequenced in a study of T cell repertoires in cytomegalovirus infection (dated by TCRdb to the late 2010s). TCRdb lists the instrument as Illumina HiSeq 1500. In TCRdb, the public reads were trimmed at Q25 with fastp and aligned with MiXCR, with productive beta chains retained. All rows with the same CDR3 protein become a single entry with the most common DNA and genes. The sample table records 150,000 to 200,000 distinct CDR3 sequences; 13% to 15% of these occur just once. The ten largest account for 27% of the sample. The sequenced sample consisted of PBMCs. Receptors were obtained from a human donor in good health (CMV status not recorded). Some clones in this sample may be carry-over from other donors' samples.

This chain uses TRBV29-1 with TRBJ1-2, with D hard to call. Trimming removed 4 bases at V and 4 bases at J, with 7 bases between. There are 11 residues in the CDR3. Germline V lookup: CDR1 SQVTM, CDR2 ANQGSEA. The CDR3 DNA sequence: TGCAGCGTTGTTAACAGCTATGGCTACACCTTC. Protein sequence: CSVVNSYGYTF. Complete variable domain (other parts from reference TRBV29-1 and TRBJ1-2): SAVISQKPSRDICQRGTSLTIQCQVDSQVTMMFWYRQQPGQSLTLIATANQGSEATYESGFVIDKFPISRPNLTFSTLTVSNMSPEDSSIYLCSVVNSYGYTFGSGTRLTVV.

This clonotype was seen repeatedly, ten times or more. The V call is TRBV2, the J call TRBJ1-1; TRBD1 is a possible D gene (6 bases). From germline, CDR1 is SNHLY and CDR2 FYNNEI. V lost 8 bases and J 0 bases, leaving 13 bases between the germline ends. The CDR3 has 14 amino acids. CDR3 sequence reads: CASRTGNMNTEAFF. DNA of the CDR3: TGTGCCAGCCGTACAGGGAACATGAACACTGAAGCTTTCTTT.

This clonotype was seen at least ten times. The gene calls are TRBV11-2 and TRBJ2-6; D is possibly TRBD2 (5 bases). Germline V gives CDR1 SGHAT, CDR2 FQNNGV. The V end was cut by 4 bases, the J end by 2 bases, with 9 bases between. The length of the CDR3 is 15 residues. For the CDR3, the DNA is TGTGCCAGCAGCTCGACGGAGGCTGGGGCCAACGTCCTGACTTTC. It is translated as CASSSTEAGANVLTF.

This clonotype was seen a few times. Written as DNA, the CDR3 is TGTGCCAGCAGCGTACAGTGGGAGACCCAGTACTTC. Protein: CASSVQWETQYF. The chain couples TRBV7-2 to TRBJ2-5; the D is unclear. Germline V gene sequence: CDR1 SGHTA, CDR2 FQGNSA. This CDR3 comprises 12 residues. Trimming took off 5 bases at V and 5 bases at J, with 9 bases between the two ends.

This clonotype was picked up many times. The chain couples TRBV12-5 to TRBJ2-7, with TRBD1 identical over 7 bases. CDR3 length: 13 amino acids. CDR1 is LGHNT and CDR2 is FRNRAP in the germline V gene. V shed 2 bases and J 2 bases; nucleotides not matched to a gene: 0. This CDR3 reads CASGLTGAYEQYF. In nucleotides, the CDR3 is TGTGCTAGTGGTTTGACAGGGGCCTACGAGCAGTACTTC.

This clonotype was recorded many times. The chain couples TRBV7-2 to TRBJ2-7; a possible D gene is TRBD2 (6 bases). Germline lookup yields CDR1 SGHTA and CDR2 FQGNSA. V dropped 7 bases and J dropped 0 bases, with 13 bases sitting between them. The CDR3 length is 14 residues. CDR3 DNA: TGTGCCAGCACCAAGACCGGGAGCTCCTACGAGCAGTACTTC. Its protein product is CASTKTGSSYEQYF.

V usage is TRBV20-1 and J usage is TRBJ1-6; D is unresolved. CDR1 and CDR2 from the germline V gene are DFQATT and SNEGSKA (reference sequence). CDR3 length: 17 amino acids. V was trimmed by 5 bases and J by 0 bases, leaving 17 bases between them. In nucleotides, the CDR3 is TGCAGTGCTTGTGGTCCAGCCCCAAGCTCCTATAATTCACCCCTCCACTTT. It encodes CSACGPAPSSYNSPLHF.

This clonotype was observed many times. The V call is TRBV6-6, the J call TRBJ2-1, with D perhaps matching TRBD2 (6 bases). The V and J ends lost 0 bases and 6 bases respectively, with 12 bases between them. Germline-derived CDR1 and CDR2 are MNHNY and SVGAGI (reference sequence). The CDR3 runs to 15 residues. The CDR3 sequence: CASSYSPNGGNEQFF. The CDR3 DNA sequence: TGTGCCAGCAGTTACTCCCCCAACGGGGGCAATGAGCAGTTCTTC.

CDR3 nucleotides: TGTGCCAGTAGTATGAAGCGGTTGAACACTGAAGCTTTCTTT. Its translation: CASSMKRLNTEAFF. The genes are TRBV19 and TRBJ1-1; D not certain. CDR3 length: 14 residues. Germline CDR1 is LNHDA and CDR2 is SQIVND (reference sequence). Trimming left V 3 bases short and J 0 bases short, with 8 bases between.

This clonotype was seen at least ten times. The rearrangement uses TRBV28 and TRBJ1-1, with a possible D match to TRBD1 (6 bases). The CDR3 totals 16 residues. Germline CDR1 and CDR2: MDHEN and SYDVKM. V lost 4 bases and J lost 1, with 16 bases in between. This chain's CDR3 is CASSSTSGTSNTEAFF. As DNA, the CDR3 is TGTGCCAGCAGTTCTACGTCCGGGACATCGAACACTGAAGCTTTCTTT.

About this clonotype: This may come from a read error, since a much larger clone is one base off. This chain links TRBV6-2 or TRBV6-3 with TRBJ1-3; TRBD1 is a possible D gene (5 bases). The CDR3 covers 18 residues. Germline assignment: CDR1 MNHEY and CDR2 SVGEGT. V lost 6 bases, J lost 1 base, and 22 bases lay in between. The CDR3 reads CASRPAGCFDSSGNTIYF. The CDR3 DNA is TGTGCCAGCAGGCCCGCAGGGTGCTTTGATAGTTCTGGAAACACCATATATTTT.

This clonotype was seen ten or more times. The V gene is TRBV7-6, the J gene TRBJ2-7; 9 positions match TRBD1. V dropped 10 bases and J dropped 5; count of bases not matched to a gene: 6. Germline CDR1 SGHVS, CDR2 FNYEAQ. This CDR3 is 12 amino acids long. DNA for the CDR3: TGTGCCACTCTGGGACAGGGCCACGAGCAGTACTTC. This gives the protein CATLGQGHEQYF. The full variable domain, rest sourced from reference TRBV7-6 and TRBJ2-7, is GAGVSQSPRYKVTKRGQDVALRCDPISGHVSLYWYRQALGQGPEFLTYFNYEAQQDKSGLPNDRFSAERPEGSISTLTIQRTEQRDSAMYRCATLGQGHEQYFGPGTRLTVT.

This clonotype showed up just a few times. The chain recombines TRBV6-2 or TRBV6-3 with TRBJ2-3; 9 bases match TRBD2. V shed 6 bases, J shed 4 bases, and the junction held 11 bases outside the gene matches. The CDR3 consists of 16 residues. Germline lookup yields CDR1 MNHEY and CDR2 SVGEGT. CDR3 nucleotides: TGTGCCAGCAGGCCTAAACGTAGCGGGAGTTCAGATACGCAGTATTTT. Protein: CASRPKRSGSSDTQYF.

In its sample, this clonotype was seen many times. J is TRBJ1-2 and V is TRBV7-2; D is possibly TRBD1 (5 bases). This CDR3 is 17 amino acids long. CDR1 is SGHTA, CDR2 FQGNSA, per germline. The V gene lost 3 bases and the J gene lost 0 bases, with 17 bases spanning the gap. CDR3 residues: CASSFATIGGTNYGYTF. DNA for the CDR3: TGTGCCAGCAGCTTCGCTACAATTGGGGGTACTAACTATGGCTACACCTTC.

J is TRBJ1-2 and V is TRBV7-3; the D gene is possibly TRBD1 (6 bases). This CDR3 region has 13 residues. Germline values: CDR1 SGHTA, CDR2 FQGTGA. The ends were cut back, 5 bases at V and 4 bases at J, with 11 bases in the middle. CDR3: CASSPWTVYGYTF. In DNA form, the CDR3 reads TGTGCCAGCAGCCCCTGGACAGTCTATGGCTACACCTTC.

This clonotype occurred many times. The chain joins TRBV10-3 to TRBJ2-1; D might be TRBD2 (6 bases). Germline values: CDR1 ENHRY, CDR2 SYGVKD. V lost 4 bases, J lost 9 bases, and 19 bases lay in between. The CDR3 totals 15 residues. The CDR3 DNA follows: TGTGCCATCAGTGCTACGACGGGAGTCGAAGGTGAGCAGTTCTTC. It translates to CAISATTGVEGEQFF.

The chain recombines TRBV7-9 with TRBJ2-7; 7 bases fit TRBD1. The CDR3 consists of 13 residues. V lost 4 bases and J lost 6; bases outside the gene matches: 6. In germline, CDR1 is SEHNR, CDR2 FQNEAQ (reference sequence). CDR3 sequence reads: CASSYNRGSEQYF. CDR3 nucleotides: TGTGCCAGCAGCTATAACAGGGGATCCGAGCAGTACTTC.

This clonotype was observed a handful of times. The V and J genes are TRBV6-5 and TRBJ1-2; D gene unclear. V lost 4 bases and J 0 bases, leaving 21 bases between the germline ends. The germline V gene has CDR1 MNHEY and CDR2 SVGAGI. CDR3 length: 18 residues. CDR3: CASSSPLIWTEANYGYTF. The CDR3 DNA follows: TGTGCCAGCAGTTCACCCCTAATATGGACGGAAGCTAACTATGGCTACACCTTC.

The chain uses TRBV18 and TRBJ1-5, with D perhaps matching TRBD1 (6 bases). This CDR3 is built from 16 residues. Trimming took 0 bases from V and 4 from J, leaving 13 bases between them. Germline V lookup: CDR1 KGHSH, CDR2 LQKENI. CDR3 coding DNA: TGTGCCAGCTCACCACCGGGTGGAGGGGGAAATCAGCCCCAGCATTTT. As protein: CASSPPGGGGNQPQHF. The variable domain in full, with the rest retrieved from reference TRBV18 and TRBJ1-5, is NAGVMQNPRHLVRRRGQEARLRCSPMKGHSHVYWYRQLPEEGLKFMVYLQKENIIDESGMPKERFSAEFPKEGPSILRIQQVVRGDSAAYFCASSPPGGGGNQPQHFGDGTRLSIL.

As to this clonotype: One end of the junction varies from germline; a read error may be responsible. The rearrangement uses TRBV19 and TRBJ1-1; the D gene is possibly TRBD1 (6 bases). CDR1 is LNHDA and CDR2 is SQIVND in the germline V gene (reference sequence). The CDR3 spans 15 residues. The CDR3: CASSVEQGANTEAFF. As DNA, the CDR3 is TGTGCCAGTAGTGTAGAACAGGGCGCGAACACTGAAGCTTTCTTT.

This clonotype appeared a few times. The chain employs TRBV6-2 or TRBV6-3 and TRBJ2-7, with 7 bases matching TRBD1. J was trimmed by 2 bases and V by 8 bases; bases with no gene match: 18. Germline V gene sequence: CDR1 MNHEY, CDR2 SVGEGT. This CDR3 region has 17 residues. The CDR3 DNA follows: TGTGCCAGCCCAAGGAGGAGGTGGGGACAGAACGCCTACGAGCAGTACTTC. Encoded protein: CASPRRRWGQNAYEQYF.

This clonotype has just a few counts. The V gene is TRBV18, the J gene TRBJ2-7; D tentatively reads TRBD1 or TRBD2 (5 bases each). The CDR3 covers 14 residues. Per the germline V gene, CDR1 is KGHSH and CDR2 is LQKENI. V dropped 7 bases and J dropped 2 bases, with 15 bases sitting between them. The CDR3 coding sequence is TGTGCCAGCTGCCCGGGGCCGGCGACCTACGAGCAGTACTTC. As protein: CASCPGPATYEQYF. The variable domain in full, with the rest retrieved from reference TRBV18 and TRBJ2-7, is NAGVMQNPRHLVRRRGQEARLRCSPMKGHSHVYWYRQLPEEGLKFMVYLQKENIIDESGMPKERFSAEFPKEGPSILRIQQVVRGDSAAYFCASCPGPATYEQYFGPGTRLTVT.

This clonotype was recorded at least ten times. The chain links TRBV12-3 or TRBV12-4 to TRBJ1-1; no reliable D call. V was trimmed by 6 bases and J by 3 bases, leaving 17 bases between them. CDR3 length equals 15 residues. CDR3 sequence (DNA): TGTGCCAGCAGCTCTCTCCTGGGAAGAGACACTGAAGCTTTCTTT. Residues: CASSSLLGRDTEAFF.

The chain recombines TRBV6-5 with TRBJ2-1; D is uncertain. The CDR3 runs to 15 residues. The V and J ends lost 4 bases and 1 base respectively, with 11 bases between them. The germline gives CDR1 MNHEY, CDR2 SVGAGI. The CDR3 region has the DNA TGTGCCAGCAGTTCCAATCCCGGTTCCTACAATGAGCAGTTCTTC. Amino acid sequence: CASSSNPGSYNEQFF.

This clonotype was counted a few times. This rearrangement joins TRBV29-1 to TRBJ2-5; 10 nucleotides line up with TRBD2. CDR1 is SQVTM and CDR2 is ANQGSEA in the germline V gene. Trimming took 0 bases from V and 4 from J; bases not matched to a gene: 11. The CDR3 runs 17 residues. CDR3 amino acids: CSVEDQGSGGAGETQYF. DNA of the CDR3: TGCAGCGTTGAAGATCAGGGGAGCGGGGGGGCCGGAGAGACCCAGTACTTC.

The J gene is TRBJ2-1, the V gene TRBV6-2 or TRBV6-3; 15 nucleotides match TRBD2. The CDR3 covers 16 residues. The germline V gene has CDR1 MNHEY and CDR2 SVGEGT. V shed 4 bases, J shed 8 bases, and the junction held 6 bases outside the gene matches. CDR3 in amino acids: CASSWTSGRGLDEQFF. The DNA for the CDR3 is TGTGCCAGCAGTTGGACTAGCGGGAGGGGATTAGATGAGCAGTTCTTC.

In its sample, this clonotype was seen many times. CDR3 sequence reads: CSVVTGRNTEAFF. The CDR3, as DNA: TGCAGCGTTGTGACAGGGCGAAACACTGAAGCTTTCTTT. The chain combines TRBV29-1 with TRBJ1-1; 7 bases are a match to TRBD1. CDR1 and CDR2 (germline): SQVTM, ANQGSEA. J lost 2 bases, V lost 4 bases, and 4 bases had no gene match. This CDR3 contains 13 residues.

The V gene is TRBV10-3, the J gene TRBJ2-3; 7 positions agree with TRBD1. Looked up from germline, CDR1 is ENHRY and CDR2 is SYGVKD. Losses at the gene ends were 10 bases for V and 6 bases for J; bases not matched to a gene: 10. The CDR3 is 13 residues long. CDR3 coding DNA: TGTGCCACCGAAGCCGGGACAGATGATACGCAGTATTTT. Its protein is CATEAGTDDTQYF.

This clonotype was found many times. The chain carries TRBV7-9 and TRBJ2-3; TRBD2 is a possible D gene (6 bases). This CDR3 has 16 residues. With 5 bases removed from V and 1 base from J, the gap between germline ends came to 16 bases. Germline loops: CDR1 SEHNR, CDR2 FQNEAQ (reference sequence). The CDR3 region is CASSPQRTIGTDTQYF. CDR3 nucleotide sequence: TGTGCCAGCAGCCCTCAGCGGACTATAGGCACAGATACGCAGTATTTT.